A single sample gave rise to the 24 T cell receptor beta chains below, sequenced in a study of shared clonotypes between healthy human individuals. TCRdb's table, derived via immunoSEQ multiplex PCR, lists solely in-frame clones and lacks some. The sample carries millions of clones, around 90% recorded once. The sequencing input was naive CD4+ T cells sorted from blood. Subset indicated: CD45RA+ positively selected. Every receptor here comes from a man between 18 and 29 years old in good health.

The chain has TRBV28 and TRBJ2-1; D gene unclear. This CDR3 region has 13 residues. The germline V gene encodes CDR1 MDHEN and CDR2 SYDVKM. The V end was cut by 5 bases, the J end by 4 bases, with 9 bases between. Here the CDR3 reads CASSLTLYNEQFF. The CDR3 DNA is TGTGCCAGCAGTCTGACACTTTACAATGAGCAGTTCTTC.

This sequence joins TRBV28 and TRBJ1-1, with TRBD1 matching over 7 bases. There are 14 residues in the CDR3. Germline-derived CDR1 and CDR2 are MDHEN and SYDVKM. The V segment lost 6 bases and the J segment 6 bases; nucleotides outside the gene matches: 10. This chain's CDR3 is CASRLDRAHPEAFF. CDR3 nucleotides: TGTGCCAGCAGGCTAGACAGGGCCCATCCTGAAGCTTTCTTT.

The chain employs TRBV9 and TRBJ2-3; a possible D gene is TRBD2 (6 bases). Germline CDR1 is SGDLS and CDR2 is YYNGEE. The ends were cut back, 4 bases at V and 2 bases at J, with 11 bases in the middle. The length of the CDR3 is 14 residues. CDR3: CASSPADYTDTQYF. CDR3 nucleotides: TGTGCCAGCAGCCCCGCGGACTACACAGATACGCAGTATTTT.

The chain carries TRBV15 and TRBJ2-5; TRBD2 matches 8 bases. Germline values: CDR1 LNHNV, CDR2 YYDKDF (reference sequence). The CDR3 is made up of 16 amino acids. V gave up 1 base and J gave up 8 bases; unmatched junction bases: 12. CDR3 protein: CATSRGSGGPIGTQYF. In DNA form, the CDR3 reads TGTGCCACCAGCAGAGGGAGCGGGGGCCCCATCGGAACCCAGTACTTC.

The genes are TRBV6-1 and TRBJ2-1; D is possibly TRBD1 or TRBD2 (6 bases each). V gave up 6 bases and J gave up 0 bases, with 12 bases separating them. This CDR3 region has 15 residues. Germline V gene data show CDR1 as MNHNS and CDR2 as SASEGT. Here the CDR3 DNA reads TGTGCCAGCAGCCGACTAGGGGGCTCCTACAATGAGCAGTTCTTC. Protein: CASSRLGGSYNEQFF.

The CDR3 region has the DNA TGTGCCAGTAGTATATTCGAGGGTAGAGGAAATTCACCCCTCCACTTT. Protein: CASSIFEGRGNSPLHF. This rearrangement joins TRBV19 to TRBJ1-6; D gene unclear. Trimming shortened V by 2 bases and J by 7 bases, and 15 bases separated the two germline ends. This CDR3 contains 16 residues. From germline, CDR1 is LNHDA and CDR2 SQIVND (reference sequence).

As concerns this clone: Other DNA sequences in the same sample also yield this CDR3. This chain's CDR3 is CASSYREGSYEQYF. In DNA, the CDR3 is TGTGCCAGCAGTTACCGGGAGGGATCCTACGAGCAGTACTTC. The chain carries TRBV6-5 and TRBJ2-7; 8 bases map to TRBD2. Germline CDR1 reads MNHEY; CDR2 reads SVGAGI. The CDR3 loop spans 14 amino acids. V dropped 2 bases and J dropped 1; count of bases not matched to a gene: 1.

V and J are TRBV10-2 and TRBJ1-4; D is unclear. This CDR3 is 17 amino acids long. The germline gives CDR1 WSHSY, CDR2 SAAADI. With 3 bases removed from V and 3 bases from J, the gap between germline ends came to 17 bases. CDR3 DNA: TGCGCCAGCAGTGAAACGTGGGGTCAGCGGGCTAATGAAAAACTGTTTTTT. As protein: CASSETWGQRANEKLFF.

Comment on this clone: The sample holds other DNA sequences that translate to the same CDR3. The chain joins TRBV10-3 to TRBJ1-6; D unresolved. Trimming shortened V by 0 bases and J by 4 bases, and 7 bases separated the two germline ends. Germline values: CDR1 ENHRY, CDR2 SYGVKD. The CDR3 contains 15 residues. The CDR3 nucleotides are TGTGCCATCAGTGAGTCGTCGGGGTATAATTCACCCCTCCACTTT. Translation gives CAISESSGYNSPLHF.

This chain joins TRBV9 and TRBJ2-3, with a possible D match to TRBD1 (5 bases). This CDR3 region has 14 residues. The germline gives CDR1 SGDLS, CDR2 YYNGEE. Trimming left V 0 bases short and J 3 bases short, with 8 bases between. CDR3 region: CASSVEGDTDTQYF. The CDR3 nucleotides are TGTGCCAGCAGCGTAGAAGGGGATACAGATACGCAGTATTTT.

The V and J genes are TRBV6-5 and TRBJ2-2; 10 bases line up with TRBD1. The germline CDR1 and CDR2 sequences are MNHEY and SVGAGI. After removal of 7 bases from V and 5 bases from J, the junction contained 7 bases not matched to a gene. The CDR3 contains 15 residues. Here the CDR3 reads CASTTSGQGTGELFF. The CDR3 DNA is TGTGCCAGCACGACTTCGGGACAGGGGACCGGGGAGCTGTTTTTT.

The gene calls are TRBV15 and TRBJ2-3; D is ambiguous. Per germline, CDR1 LNHNV and CDR2 YYDKDF (reference sequence). V shed 0 bases and J shed 3 bases, with 10 bases lying between them. This CDR3 is 15 amino acids long. The CDR3 region is CATSRDRQITDTQYF. The CDR3 DNA follows: TGTGCCACCAGCAGAGATAGGCAGATTACAGATACGCAGTATTTT. Variable domain in full (rest from reference TRBV15 and TRBJ2-3): DAMVIQNPRYQVTQFGKPVTLSCSQTLNHNVMYWYQQKSSQAPKLLFHYYDKDFNNEADTPDNFQSRRPNTSFCFLDIRSPGLGDTAMYLCATSRDRQITDTQYFGPGTRLTVL.

The rearrangement links TRBV7-2 to TRBJ2-3; no clear D gene. Trimming took 1 base from V and 1 from J, leaving 12 bases between them. Germline V gene sequence: CDR1 SGHTA, CDR2 FQGNSA. The CDR3 is 16 amino acids. CDR3 region: CASSLVTGIGTDTQYF. The CDR3, as DNA: TGTGCCAGCAGCTTAGTGACCGGCATCGGCACAGATACGCAGTATTTT.

This sequence joins TRBV25-1 and TRBJ2-1; TRBD1 matches at 9 bases. The CDR3 length is 15 residues. V was pared by 3 bases and J by 4 bases, with 4 bases of the junction left unmatched. Per germline, CDR1 MGHDK and CDR2 SYGVNS. CDR3 sequence (DNA): TGTGCCAGCAGTGACACCGGGACAGGGTACAATGAGCAGTTCTTC. Translation gives CASSDTGTGYNEQFF.

The chain uses TRBV27 and TRBJ1-5; 9 bases agree with TRBD1. Per germline, CDR1 MNHEY and CDR2 SMNVEV (reference sequence). V shed 6 bases and J 6 bases; nucleotides not matched to a gene: 6. CDR3 size: 14 residues. The CDR3 nucleotides read TGTGCCAGCAGATCTGGGACAGGGTTTCAGCCCCAGCATTTT. Encoded protein: CASRSGTGFQPQHF.

V is TRBV6-5 and J is TRBJ2-7, with TRBD1 matching 8 bases. This CDR3 has 15 residues. The germline V gene encodes CDR1 MNHEY and CDR2 SVGAGI. J gave up 0 bases and V 6 bases, and 7 bases lay outside the gene matches. The CDR3: CASRVGQGISYEQYF. DNA of the CDR3: TGTGCCAGCAGGGTTGGACAGGGAATCTCCTACGAGCAGTACTTC.

The chain joins TRBV9 to TRBJ2-7, with 9 bases that match TRBD1. The CDR3 contains 14 residues. V gave up 1 base and J gave up 3 bases; unmatched junction bases: 2. Per germline, CDR1 SGDLS and CDR2 YYNGEE. The CDR3 loop is CASSVRGQGYEQYF. The DNA of the CDR3 is TGTGCCAGCAGCGTACGGGGACAGGGCTACGAGCAGTACTTC.

V is TRBV10-2 and J is TRBJ2-5, with 11 bases identical to TRBD2. The CDR3 has 16 amino acids. The ends lost 6 bases at V and 4 bases at J; junction bases unmatched: 10. Germline CDR1 and CDR2: WSHSY and SAAADI. The CDR3 protein is CASRDPTSGIRETQYF. The CDR3 DNA sequence: TGCGCCAGCAGGGACCCGACTAGCGGGATACGAGAGACCCAGTACTTC.

V gene TRBV7-2 combines with J gene TRBJ2-5; TRBD2 matches 8 bases. The length of the CDR3 is 14 residues. Germline CDR1 and CDR2: SGHTA and FQGNSA. Trimming removed 6 bases from V and 2 bases from J; junction bases left unmatched: 5. The CDR3 region has the DNA TGTGCCAGCAGAGCCATAGCGGGACAAGAGACCCAGTACTTC. Amino acids: CASRAIAGQETQYF.

The J gene is TRBJ2-3, the V gene TRBV7-9; tentative D call: TRBD1 (6 bases). Trimming pared 2 bases from V and 4 bases from J, leaving 19 bases between. In germline, CDR1 is SEHNR, CDR2 FQNEAQ (reference sequence). The CDR3 runs to 17 residues. The CDR3 sequence: CASSLLSKQGIPDTQYF. The DNA of the CDR3 is TGTGCCAGCAGCTTACTTTCCAAACAGGGCATCCCAGATACGCAGTATTTT.

The chain uses TRBV6-4 and TRBJ1-2; a possible D gene is TRBD1 (6 bases). V was trimmed by 0 bases and J by 7 bases, leaving 12 bases between them. CDR1 is MRHNA and CDR2 is SNTAGT in the germline V gene. The CDR3 extends over 14 amino acids. The CDR3 nucleotides read TGTGCCAGCAGTGACTCATCAGGGGCCACTGGCTACACCTTC. Translation: CASSDSSGATGYTF.

The chain is built from TRBV28 and TRBJ2-5; TRBD1 might be the D (6 bases). The germline V gene has CDR1 MDHEN and CDR2 SYDVKM. V was cut by 0 bases and J by 5 bases, with 16 bases left in between. The CDR3 is 16 amino acids. DNA for the CDR3: TGTGCCAGCAGTTTATGGGACAGCCCTTTCAAGGAGACCCAGTACTTC. As protein: CASSLWDSPFKETQYF.

The genes are TRBV5-1 and TRBJ2-1; weak D call: TRBD2 (7 bases). The CDR3 loop spans 16 amino acids. Trimming removed 0 bases at V and 4 bases at J, with 14 bases between. CDR1 and CDR2 (germline): SGHRS, YFSETQ. The CDR3, as DNA: TGCGCCAGCAGCTTGGGCGCGGGGGCCGTATACAATGAGCAGTTCTTC. Encoded protein: CASSLGAGAVYNEQFF.

This chain uses TRBV18 with TRBJ1-1; TRBD1 might be the D (5 bases). Germline lookup yields CDR1 KGHSH and CDR2 LQKENI. V lost 3 bases and J lost 0, with 14 bases in between. This CDR3 has 16 amino acids. The CDR3 is CASSPSQGNMNTEAFF. CDR3 DNA sequence: TGTGCCAGCTCACCGAGCCAGGGAAACATGAACACTGAAGCTTTCTTT.